This T cell receptor (beta chain) was sequenced during a study of identical twins' blood T cells. The CDR3 is 15 residues long. V lost 10 bases and J 3 bases, leaving 22 bases between the germline ends. Germline loops: CDR1 ENHRY, CDR2 SYGVKD. This clonotype was found a few times. Its target is not known. Sample barcodes were added at both library ends during cDNA synthesis. TCRdb used MiXCR to reprocess the 5' RACE reads, holding one entry per CDR3 protein. The repertoire has hundreds of thousands of distinct CDR3 sequences, 28% of them found once; the top ten carry 5.5% to 7%. Notes on the study in general: Twins reportedly had markedly more similar V usage than unrelated donors, even among out-of-frame TCRbeta clonotypes.

The clonotype originates from a woman between 18 and 50 years old in good health. Sequenced sample: PBMCs. This chain uses TRBV10-3 with TRBJ2-7, with D unresolved. CDR3 nucleotide sequence: TGTGCCAGCACTACTTCGAGCGATCGGGTCTACGAGCAGTACTTC. Residues: CASTTSSDRVYEQYF.